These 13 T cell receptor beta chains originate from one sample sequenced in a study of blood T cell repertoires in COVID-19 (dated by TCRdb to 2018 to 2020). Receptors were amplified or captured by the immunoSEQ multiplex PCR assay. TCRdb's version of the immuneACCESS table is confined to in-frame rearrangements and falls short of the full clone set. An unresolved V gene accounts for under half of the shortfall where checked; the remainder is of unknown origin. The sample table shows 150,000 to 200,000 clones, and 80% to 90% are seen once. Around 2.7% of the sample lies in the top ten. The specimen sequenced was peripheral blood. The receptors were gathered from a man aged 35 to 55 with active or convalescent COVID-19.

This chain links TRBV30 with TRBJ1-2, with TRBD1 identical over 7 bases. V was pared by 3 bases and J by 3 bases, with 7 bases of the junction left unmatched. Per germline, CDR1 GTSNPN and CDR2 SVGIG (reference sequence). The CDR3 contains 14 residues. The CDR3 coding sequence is TGTGCCTGGAGGAGGGGCAGGGGGGACTATGGCTACACCTTC. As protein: CAWRRGRGDYGYTF. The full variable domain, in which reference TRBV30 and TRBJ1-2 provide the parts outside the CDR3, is SQTIHQWPATLVQPVGSPLSLECTVEGTSNPNLYWYRQAAGRGLQLLFYSVGIGQISSEVPQNLSASRPQDRQFILSSKKLLLSDSGFYLCAWRRGRGDYGYTFGSGTRLTVV.

This chain's CDR3 is CASSFIENIQYF. The CDR3 bases are TGTGCCAGCAGTTTTATAGAAAACATTCAGTACTTC. V usage is TRBV27 and J usage is TRBJ2-4; D remains unclear. The V gene lost 3 bases and the J gene lost 5 bases, with 5 bases spanning the gap. Per germline, CDR1 MNHEY and CDR2 SMNVEV (reference sequence). This CDR3 is 12 amino acids long.

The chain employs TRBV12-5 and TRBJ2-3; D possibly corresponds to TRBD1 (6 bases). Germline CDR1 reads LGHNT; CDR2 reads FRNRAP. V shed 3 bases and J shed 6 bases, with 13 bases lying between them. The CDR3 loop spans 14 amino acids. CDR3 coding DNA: TGTGCTAGTGGTTTATCAGGGGCTGGGGATACGCAGTATTTT. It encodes CASGLSGAGDTQYF.

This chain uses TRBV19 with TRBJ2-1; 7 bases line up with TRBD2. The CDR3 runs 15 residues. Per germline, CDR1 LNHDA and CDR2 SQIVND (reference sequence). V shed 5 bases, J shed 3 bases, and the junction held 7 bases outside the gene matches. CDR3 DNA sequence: TGTGCCAGTAGTCATCGGGGGACTAACTACAATGAGCAGTTCTTC. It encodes CASSHRGTNYNEQFF.

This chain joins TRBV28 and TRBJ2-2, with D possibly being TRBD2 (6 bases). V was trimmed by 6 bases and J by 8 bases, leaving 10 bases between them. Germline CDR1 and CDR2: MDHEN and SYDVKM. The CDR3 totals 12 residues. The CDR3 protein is CASRGGAGELFF. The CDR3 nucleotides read TGTGCCAGCAGGGGCGGGGCGGGGGAGCTGTTTTTT.

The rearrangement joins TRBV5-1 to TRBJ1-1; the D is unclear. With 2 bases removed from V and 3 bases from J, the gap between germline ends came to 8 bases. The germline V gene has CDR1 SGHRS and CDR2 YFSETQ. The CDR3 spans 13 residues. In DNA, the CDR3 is TGCGCCAGCAGCTTAGACGGAGACACTGAAGCTTTCTTT. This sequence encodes CASSLDGDTEAFF. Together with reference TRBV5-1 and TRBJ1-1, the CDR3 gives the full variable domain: KAGVTQTPRYLIKTRGQQVTLSCSPISGHRSVSWYQQTPGQGLQFLFEYFSETQRNKGNFPGRFSGRQFSNSRSEMNVSTLELGDSALYLCASSLDGDTEAFFGQGTRLTVV.

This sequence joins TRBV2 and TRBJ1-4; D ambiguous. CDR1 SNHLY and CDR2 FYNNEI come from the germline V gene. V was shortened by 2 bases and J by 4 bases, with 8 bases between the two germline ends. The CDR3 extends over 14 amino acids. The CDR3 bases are TGTGCCAGCAGTGAAAGTAGCAGTAATGAAAAACTGTTTTTT. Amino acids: CASSESSSNEKLFF.

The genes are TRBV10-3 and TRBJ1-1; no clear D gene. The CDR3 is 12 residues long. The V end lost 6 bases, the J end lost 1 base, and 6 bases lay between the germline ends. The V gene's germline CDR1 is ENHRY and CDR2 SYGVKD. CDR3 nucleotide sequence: TGTGCCATCAGGAGGGAGAACACTGAAGCTTTCTTT. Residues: CAIRRENTEAFF.

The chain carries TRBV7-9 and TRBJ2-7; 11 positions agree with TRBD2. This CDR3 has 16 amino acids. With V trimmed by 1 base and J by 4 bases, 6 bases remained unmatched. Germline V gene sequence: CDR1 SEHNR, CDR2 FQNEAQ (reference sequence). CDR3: CASSLVSSGRFYEQYF. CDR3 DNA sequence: TGTGCCAGCAGCTTAGTATCTAGCGGGAGGTTTTACGAGCAGTACTTC.

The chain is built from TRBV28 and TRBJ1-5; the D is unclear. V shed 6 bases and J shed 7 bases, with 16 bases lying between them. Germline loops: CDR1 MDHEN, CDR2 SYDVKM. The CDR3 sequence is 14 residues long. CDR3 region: CASRPPGPGQPQHF. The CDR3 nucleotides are TGTGCCAGCAGGCCCCCCGGGCCGGGGCAGCCCCAGCATTTT.

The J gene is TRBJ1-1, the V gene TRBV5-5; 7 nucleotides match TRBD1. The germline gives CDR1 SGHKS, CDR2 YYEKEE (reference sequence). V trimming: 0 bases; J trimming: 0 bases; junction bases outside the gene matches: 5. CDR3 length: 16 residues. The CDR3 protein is CASSLGDSFLNTEAFF. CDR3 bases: TGTGCCAGCAGCTTGGGGGACAGCTTTTTGAACACTGAAGCTTTCTTT.

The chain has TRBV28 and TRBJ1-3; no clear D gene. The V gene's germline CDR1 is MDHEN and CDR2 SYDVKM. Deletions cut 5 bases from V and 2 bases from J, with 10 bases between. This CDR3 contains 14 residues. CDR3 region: CASSTAAAGNTIYF. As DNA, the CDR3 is TGTGCCAGCAGTACAGCGGCAGCTGGAAACACCATATATTTT. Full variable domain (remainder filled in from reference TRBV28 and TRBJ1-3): DVKVTQSSRYLVKRTGEKVFLECVQDMDHENMFWYRQDPGLGLRLIYFSYDVKMKEKGDIPEGYSVSREKKERFSLILESASTNQTSMYLCASSTAAAGNTIYFGEGSWLTVV.

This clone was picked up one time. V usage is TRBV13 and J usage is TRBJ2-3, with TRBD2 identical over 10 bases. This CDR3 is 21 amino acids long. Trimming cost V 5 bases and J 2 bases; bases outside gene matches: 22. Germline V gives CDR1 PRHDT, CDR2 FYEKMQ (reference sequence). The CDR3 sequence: CASSDRVGSSSSGGFTDTQYF. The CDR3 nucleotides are TGTGCCAGCAGCGACAGGGTGGGTTCTTCGAGTAGCGGGGGGTTCACAGATACGCAGTATTTT.